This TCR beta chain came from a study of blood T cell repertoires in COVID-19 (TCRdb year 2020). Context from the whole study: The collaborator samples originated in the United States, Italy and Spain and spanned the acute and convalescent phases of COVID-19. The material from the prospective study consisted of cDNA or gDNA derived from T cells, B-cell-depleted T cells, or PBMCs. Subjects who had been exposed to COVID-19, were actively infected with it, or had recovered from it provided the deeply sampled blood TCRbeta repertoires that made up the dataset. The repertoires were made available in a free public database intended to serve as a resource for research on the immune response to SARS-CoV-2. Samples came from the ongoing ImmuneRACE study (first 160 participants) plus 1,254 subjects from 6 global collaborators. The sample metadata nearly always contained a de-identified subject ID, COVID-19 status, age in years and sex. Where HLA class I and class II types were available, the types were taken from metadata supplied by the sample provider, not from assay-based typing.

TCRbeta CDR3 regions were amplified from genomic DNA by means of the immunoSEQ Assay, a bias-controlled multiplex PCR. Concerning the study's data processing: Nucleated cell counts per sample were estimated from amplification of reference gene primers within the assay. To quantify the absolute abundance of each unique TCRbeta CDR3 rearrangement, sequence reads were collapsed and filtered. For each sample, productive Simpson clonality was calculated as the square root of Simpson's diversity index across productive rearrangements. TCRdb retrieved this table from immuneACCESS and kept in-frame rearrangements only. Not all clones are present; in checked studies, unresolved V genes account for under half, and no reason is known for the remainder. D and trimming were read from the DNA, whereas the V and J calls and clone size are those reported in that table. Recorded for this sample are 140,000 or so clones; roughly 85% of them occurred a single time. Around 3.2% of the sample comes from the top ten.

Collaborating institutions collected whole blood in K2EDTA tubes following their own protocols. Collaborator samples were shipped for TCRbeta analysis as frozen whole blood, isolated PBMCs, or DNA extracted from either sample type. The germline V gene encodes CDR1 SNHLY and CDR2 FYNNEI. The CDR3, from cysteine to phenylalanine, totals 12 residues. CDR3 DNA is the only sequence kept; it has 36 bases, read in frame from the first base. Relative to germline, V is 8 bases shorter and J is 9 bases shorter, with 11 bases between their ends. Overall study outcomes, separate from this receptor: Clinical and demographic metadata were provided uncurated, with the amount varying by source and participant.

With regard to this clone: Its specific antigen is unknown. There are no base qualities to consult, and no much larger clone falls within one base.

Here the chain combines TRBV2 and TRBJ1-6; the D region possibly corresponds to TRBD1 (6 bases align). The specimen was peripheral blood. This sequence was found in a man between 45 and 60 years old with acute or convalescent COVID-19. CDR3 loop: CASLQGSSPLHF. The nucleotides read TGTGCCAGCCTACAGGGTAGTTCACCCCTCCACTTT.